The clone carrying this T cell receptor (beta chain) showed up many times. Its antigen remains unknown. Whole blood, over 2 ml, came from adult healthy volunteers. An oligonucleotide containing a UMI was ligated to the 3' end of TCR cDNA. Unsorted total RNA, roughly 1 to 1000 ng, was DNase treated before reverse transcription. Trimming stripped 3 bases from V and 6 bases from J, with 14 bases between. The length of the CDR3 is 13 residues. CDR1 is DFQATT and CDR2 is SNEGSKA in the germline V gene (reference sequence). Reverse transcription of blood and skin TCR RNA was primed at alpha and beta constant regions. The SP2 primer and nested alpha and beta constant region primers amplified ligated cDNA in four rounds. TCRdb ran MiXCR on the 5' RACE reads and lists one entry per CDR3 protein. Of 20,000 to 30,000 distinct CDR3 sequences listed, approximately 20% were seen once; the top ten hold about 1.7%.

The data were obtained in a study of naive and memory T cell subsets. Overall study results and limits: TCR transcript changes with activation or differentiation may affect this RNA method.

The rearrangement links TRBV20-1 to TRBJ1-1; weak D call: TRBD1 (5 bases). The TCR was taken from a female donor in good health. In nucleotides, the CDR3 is TGCAGTGCTAGTAACGGGGGGTACCCTGAAGCTTTCTTT. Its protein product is CSASNGGYPEAFF.